Following are 23 T cell receptor beta chains from one sample sequenced in a study of response to subunit inactivated influenza vaccine. Using its own MiXCR run on the RT-PCR reads, TCRdb lists one record per CDR3 protein. This sample has about 800,000 distinct CDR3 sequences; 21% occur once, and the top ten carry roughly a tenth. The material was PBMCs from blood, obtained roughly 5 days after vaccination. These receptors all come from a middle-aged man who received an inactivated influenza vaccine.

At least ten counts were recorded for this clonotype. The chain carries TRBV12-3 or TRBV12-4 and TRBJ2-7; 10 bases match TRBD2. With V trimmed by 5 bases and J by 3 bases, 7 bases remained unmatched. The CDR3 contains 15 residues. The CDR3 reads CASSPLAGVSYEQYF. DNA for the CDR3: TGTGCCAGCAGTCCGCTAGCGGGGGTGAGCTACGAGCAGTACTTC.

This clonotype was recorded a few times. This sequence joins TRBV3-1 and TRBJ2-7; 10 bases match TRBD2. The CDR3 runs to 17 residues. V was clipped by 1 base and J by 3 bases; unmatched bases: 9. Germline V CDR1 and CDR2: LGHDT, YNNKEL (reference sequence). Here the CDR3 reads CASSQGVGLAGDYEQYF. The CDR3 nucleotides read TGTGCCAGCAGCCAAGGTGTAGGTCTAGCGGGAGACTACGAGCAGTACTTC.

The gene calls are TRBV7-8 and TRBJ2-7, with TRBD1 matching 8 bases. From germline, CDR1 is SGHVS and CDR2 FQNEAQ. The CDR3 has 14 amino acids. V shed 6 bases and J 7 bases; nucleotides not matched to a gene: 11. The CDR3 nucleotides read TGTGCCAGCAGGATGGTCAGGGGGCCCTGGGAGCAGTACTTC. It yields the protein CASRMVRGPWEQYF.

This clonotype was detected many times. The chain uses TRBV3-1 and TRBJ2-5; weak D call: TRBD2 (5 bases). V was shortened by 0 bases and J by 5 bases, with 13 bases between the two germline ends. The CDR3 is made up of 15 amino acids. Germline loops: CDR1 LGHDT, CDR2 YNNKEL (reference sequence). CDR3 region: CASSQDPEGWETQYF. The CDR3 coding sequence is TGTGCCAGCAGCCAAGATCCTGAGGGTTGGGAGACCCAGTACTTC.

This clonotype was observed a few times. The rearrangement uses TRBV7-2 and TRBJ1-5; a possible D gene is TRBD1 (5 bases). The CDR3 extends over 15 amino acids. V was pared by 4 bases and J by 4 bases, with 14 bases between. In germline, CDR1 is SGHTA, CDR2 FQGNSA. The CDR3 sequence is CASSSTPGPNQPQHF. DNA of the CDR3: TGTGCCAGCAGCTCCACCCCAGGGCCTAATCAGCCCCAGCATTTT.

The V call is TRBV19, the J call TRBJ2-7; no clear D gene. Germline loops: CDR1 LNHDA, CDR2 SQIVND (reference sequence). V was shortened by 3 bases and J by 3 bases, with 9 bases between the two germline ends. The length of the CDR3 is 13 residues. CDR3 region: CASSIEYGYEQYF. The CDR3, as DNA: TGTGCCAGTAGTATTGAGTATGGCTACGAGCAGTACTTC. Full variable domain (outside the CDR3, taken from reference TRBV19 and TRBJ2-7): DGGITQSPKYLFRKEGQNVTLSCEQNLNHDAMYWYRQDPGQGLRLIYYSQIVNDFQKGDIAEGYSVSREKKESFPLTVTSAQKNPTAFYLCASSIEYGYEQYFGPGTRLTVT.

This clonotype is a singleton in its sample. The J gene is TRBJ2-1, the V gene TRBV12-3 or TRBV12-4, with D uncertain. V lost 5 bases to trimming and J lost 8 bases, with 16 bases between them. CDR3 length: 14 amino acids. The CDR3 coding sequence is TGTGCCAGCAGTCTCCCGGTTGGGTCTTATGAGCAGTTCTTC. It specifies CASSLPVGSYEQFF.

This clonotype came up many times. The gene calls are TRBV27 and TRBJ2-5; no clear D. The CDR3 contains 13 residues. Trimming shortened V by 6 bases and J by 0 bases, and 8 bases separated the two germline ends. CDR1 is MNHEY, CDR2 SMNVEV, per germline (reference sequence). CDR3 sequence reads: CASRVRYQETQYF. CDR3 nucleotides: TGTGCCAGCAGAGTGCGATACCAAGAGACCCAGTACTTC.

This clonotype was recorded a few times. The V gene is TRBV6-1, the J gene TRBJ2-5, with 9 bases matching TRBD2. The germline CDR1 and CDR2 sequences are MNHNS and SASEGT. J was trimmed by 3 bases and V by 5 bases; bases with no gene match: 10. The CDR3 totals 16 residues. The DNA for the CDR3 is TGTGCCAGCAGTCCCCTCGGGCCTAGCGGGAAAGAGACCCAGTACTTC. Residues: CASSPLGPSGKETQYF.

This clonotype has ten or more counts. The rearrangement links TRBV5-1 to TRBJ2-7, with TRBD2 matching 14 bases. J was trimmed by 5 bases and V by 4 bases; bases with no gene match: 8. This CDR3 comprises 16 residues. Germline loops: CDR1 SGHRS, CDR2 YFSETQ. The CDR3 reads CASSPGTSGSRDEQYF. CDR3 sequence (DNA): TGCGCCAGCAGCCCCGGGACTAGCGGGAGTAGGGACGAGCAGTACTTC.

The genes are TRBV7-2 and TRBJ2-7, with 8 positions matching TRBD1. CDR1 is SGHTA, CDR2 FQGNSA, per germline. J lost 5 bases, V lost 5 bases, and 8 bases had no gene match. CDR3 length: 14 amino acids. The CDR3 reads CASSSRTGSNEQYF. CDR3 nucleotides: TGTGCCAGCAGCAGTCGGACAGGGTCCAACGAGCAGTACTTC.

As to this clonotype: One end of the junction varies from germline; a read error may be responsible. The V and J genes are TRBV6-1 and TRBJ2-5; no definite D call. CDR3 size: 15 residues. CDR1 and CDR2 from the germline V gene are MNHNS and SASEGT. In DNA, the CDR3 is TGTGCCAGCGGTGAAGGGCGGCTCCTTCAAGAGACCCAGTACTTC. It is translated as CASGEGRLLQETQYF.

The V call is TRBV5-4, the J call TRBJ2-5; D possibly corresponds to TRBD1 (8 bases). The CDR3 has 15 residues. The V end lost 4 bases, the J end lost 5 bases, and 18 bases lay between the germline ends. Germline CDR1 reads SGHNT; CDR2 reads YYREEE (reference sequence). The chain's CDR3 is CASSPDRGGGETQYF. The CDR3 region has the DNA TGTGCCAGCAGCCCAGACAGGGGAGGGGGGGAGACCCAGTACTTC.

This clonotype was recorded a few times. The V call is TRBV20-1, the J call TRBJ2-3, with D perhaps matching TRBD2 (5 bases). This CDR3 is 13 amino acids long. Germline loops: CDR1 DFQATT, CDR2 SNEGSKA (reference sequence). The V gene lost 1 base and the J gene lost 1 base, with 6 bases spanning the gap. The CDR3 DNA reads TGCAGTGCTAGAGTTAGCGGCACAGATACGCAGTATTTT. Translation gives CSARVSGTDTQYF.

V is TRBV18 and J is TRBJ2-1; 9 bases map to TRBD1. The CDR3 is made up of 16 amino acids. The V gene's germline CDR1 is KGHSH and CDR2 LQKENI. The V gene end was trimmed by 3 bases and the J gene end by 6 bases; junction bases not matched to a gene: 9. The CDR3 sequence is CASSPKSRDRANEQFF. The CDR3 DNA reads as TGTGCCAGCTCACCCAAATCCCGGGACAGGGCCAATGAGCAGTTCTTC.

This clonotype showed up many times. This rearrangement joins TRBV30 to TRBJ1-1; D gene uncertain. The germline V gene has CDR1 GTSNPN and CDR2 SVGIG (reference sequence). CDR3 length: 12 amino acids. Trimming removed 0 bases from V and 8 bases from J, with 10 bases in between. DNA for the CDR3: TGTGCCTGGAGTGTACCTTATAAAGAAGCTTTCTTT. It translates to CAWSVPYKEAFF. The variable domain in full, completed from reference TRBV30 and TRBJ1-1, reads SQTIHQWPATLVQPVGSPLSLECTVEGTSNPNLYWYRQAAGRGLQLLFYSVGIGQISSEVPQNLSASRPQDRQFILSSKKLLLSDSGFYLCAWSVPYKEAFFGQGTRLTVV.

V is TRBV7-9 and J is TRBJ2-1; 8 nucleotides line up with TRBD1. The CDR3 extends over 13 amino acids. From germline, CDR1 is SEHNR and CDR2 FQNEAQ (reference sequence). V dropped 11 bases and J dropped 3; count of bases not matched to a gene: 6. The CDR3 DNA reads as TGTGCCGCAGGGACAGGTCTCTACAATGAGCAGTTCTTC. It specifies CAAGTGLYNEQFF.

The V and J genes are TRBV4-1 and TRBJ2-1, with a weak D call TRBD2 (6 bases). The CDR3 totals 15 residues. CDR1 is MGHRA, CDR2 YSYEKL, per germline. V lost 0 bases to trimming and J lost 9 bases, with 15 bases between them. CDR3 protein: CASSQDLGGWSEQFF. The CDR3 DNA is TGCGCCAGCAGCCAAGATCTCGGGGGATGGAGTGAGCAGTTCTTC.

This clonotype has only a few counts. This rearrangement joins TRBV7-2 to TRBJ2-7; no firm D call. The germline gives CDR1 SGHTA, CDR2 FQGNSA. The CDR3 consists of 13 residues. Trimming cost V 3 bases and J 3 bases, with 9 bases left between them. CDR3 sequence (DNA): TGTGCCAGCAGCTTCGGCAGATTCTACGAGCAGTACTTC. This encodes CASSFGRFYEQYF. Supplemented by reference TRBV7-2 and TRBJ2-7, the full variable domain reads GAGVSQSPSNKVTEKGKDVELRCDPISGHTALYWYRQSLGQGLEFLIYFQGNSAPDKSGLPSDRFSAERTGGSVSTLTIQRTQQEDSAVYLCASSFGRFYEQYFGPGTRLTVT.

The rearrangement links TRBV20-1 to TRBJ1-3; possible D gene TRBD1, 6 bases. The germline V gene has CDR1 DFQATT and CDR2 SNEGSKA (reference sequence). This CDR3 is 14 amino acids long. The V end was cut by 6 bases, the J end by 7 bases, with 19 bases between. The DNA for the CDR3 is TGCAGTGCCAAGACAGGTACCCTCGCCAACACCATATATTTT. Amino acid sequence: CSAKTGTLANTIYF.

This clonotype has just a few counts. This chain uses TRBV6-5 with TRBJ2-2, with a possible D match to TRBD2 (6 bases). CDR1 is MNHEY and CDR2 is SVGAGI in the germline V gene. Trimming left V 2 bases short and J 4 bases short, with 17 bases between. The CDR3 totals 17 residues. The CDR3 is CASSYAGLSEGTGELFF. For the CDR3, the DNA is TGTGCCAGCAGTTACGCCGGACTAAGCGAGGGCACCGGGGAGCTGTTTTTT.

The chain carries TRBV25-1 and TRBJ2-2; possible D gene TRBD1, 5 bases. Germline CDR1 MGHDK, CDR2 SYGVNS. The CDR3 sequence is 14 residues long. V was pared by 9 bases and J by 2 bases, with 13 bases between. CDR3 bases: TGTGCCAGTAGGGATACAGGAAACACCGGGGAGCTGTTTTTT. Its translation: CASRDTGNTGELFF.

This clonotype occurred once. The CDR3 spells CASSLSTGRNGYTF. The CDR3 nucleotides are TGTGCCAGCAGCCTCTCGACAGGGCGTAATGGCTACACCTTC. V usage is TRBV7-8 and J usage is TRBJ1-2; 7 bases align to TRBD1. The CDR3 runs 14 residues. Unmatched junction bases numbered 9, after V lost 5 bases and J lost 6 bases. Germline V gene data show CDR1 as SGHVS and CDR2 as FQNEAQ.